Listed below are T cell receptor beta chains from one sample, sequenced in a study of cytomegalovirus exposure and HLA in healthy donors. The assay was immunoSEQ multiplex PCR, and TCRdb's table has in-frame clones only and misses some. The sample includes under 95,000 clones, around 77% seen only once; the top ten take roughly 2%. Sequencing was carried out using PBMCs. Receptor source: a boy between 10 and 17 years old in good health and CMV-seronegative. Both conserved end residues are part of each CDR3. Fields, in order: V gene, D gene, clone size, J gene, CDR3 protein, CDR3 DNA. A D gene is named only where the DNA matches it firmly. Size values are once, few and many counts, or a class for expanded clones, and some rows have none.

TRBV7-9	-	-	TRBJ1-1	CASSLGSGPNTEAFF	TGTGCCAGCAGCTTAGGGTCTGGCCCGAACACTGAAGCTTTCTTT
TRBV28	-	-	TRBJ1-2	CASSSHYGYTF	TGTGCCAGCAGTTCTCACTATGGCTACACCTTC
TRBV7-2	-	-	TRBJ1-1	CASSLDNSSKAFF	TGTGCCAGCAGCTTAGACAACAGCAGTAAAGCTTTCTTT
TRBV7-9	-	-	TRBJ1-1	CASSLWRATNTEAFF	TGTGCCAGCAGCTTATGGAGGGCGACGAACACTGAAGCTTTCTTT
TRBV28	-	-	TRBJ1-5	CASSPGLRVNSNQPQHF	TGTGCCAGCAGTCCGGGACTCCGAGTTAATAGCAATCAGCCCCAGCATTTT
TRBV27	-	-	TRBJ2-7	CASSYQGRTYEQYF	TGTGCCAGCAGTTATCAGGGGCGTACCTACGAGCAGTACTTC
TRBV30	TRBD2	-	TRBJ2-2	CAWNTFRGDVTGELFF	TGTGCCTGGAACACATTCCGGGGGGATGTCACCGGGGAGCTGTTTTTT
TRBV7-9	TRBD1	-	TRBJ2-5	CASSLAAGGETQYF	TGTGCCAGCAGCTTAGCGGCAGGGGGAGAGACCCAGTACTTC
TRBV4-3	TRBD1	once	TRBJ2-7	CASSQLPGQGSVQYF	TGCGCCAGCAGCCAACTCCCGGGACAGGGGTCAGTGCAGTACTTC
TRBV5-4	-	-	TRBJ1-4	CASSLGASSGEKLFF	TGTGCCAGCAGCTTGGGGGCCAGCTCAGGAGAAAAACTGTTTTTT